The 3 T cell receptor beta chains below were found in one sample sequenced in a study of cytomegalovirus exposure and HLA in healthy donors. Both 60 Vbeta primers and 13 Jbeta primers went into the PCR. The assay was immunoSEQ multiplex PCR, and TCRdb's table has in-frame clones only and misses some. The sample lists 200,000 or so clones, 85% occurring once. What was sequenced was PBMCs. The source is a human donor in good health.

The rearrangement links TRBV10-1 to TRBJ2-1, with TRBD2 identical over 8 bases. The V gene end was trimmed by 6 bases and the J gene end by 0 bases; junction bases not matched to a gene: 13. This CDR3 has 18 amino acids. Germline-derived CDR1 and CDR2 are WNHNN and SYGVQD (reference sequence). The CDR3 is CASRRPGGSGSSYNEQFF. CDR3 coding DNA: TGCGCCAGCAGGAGGCCGGGGGGGAGCGGAAGCTCCTACAATGAGCAGTTCTTC.

The CDR3 region is CASSGTNRVTEAFF. The CDR3 DNA sequence: TGTGCCAGCAGCGGGACTAATCGGGTAACTGAAGCTTTCTTT. The gene calls are TRBV9 and TRBJ1-1; D is uncertain. V was trimmed by 3 bases and J by 5 bases, leaving 14 bases between them. The CDR3 sequence is 14 residues long. Looked up from germline, CDR1 is SGDLS and CDR2 is YYNGEE.

The chain uses TRBV5-1 and TRBJ2-7; the match to TRBD2 covers 10 bases. The V gene's germline CDR1 is SGHRS and CDR2 YFSETQ. V dropped 3 bases and J dropped 2; count of bases not matched to a gene: 2. The CDR3 contains 14 residues. The CDR3 DNA follows: TGCGCCAGCAGCTCTAGCGGGAGAGCCTACGAGCAGTACTTC. Its protein is CASSSSGRAYEQYF.